The rows below give T cell receptor beta chains drawn from one sample of a study of blood T cell repertoires in COVID-19. Data came from immunoSEQ multiplex PCR; TCRdb stores just in-frame clones and leaves some out. This sample yields 20,000 to 25,000 clones, of which around 82% are seen a single time; over 10% belongs to the top ten. The sequenced material came from peripheral blood. All receptors come from a man aged 60-69 years with active COVID-19. Both conserved end residues are part of each CDR3. The D gene is left open where the match is weak. Clone size is given for some rows only: seen once, a few or many times, or a class if the clone is expanded.

V	size	J	D	CDR3	DNA
TRBV6-5	few	TRBJ2-7	NA	CASSTRDNSYEQYF	TGTGCCAGCAGTACCCGGGACAACTCCTACGAGCAGTACTTC
TRBV27	once	TRBJ2-5	NA	CASSLEGRVWETQYF	TGTGCCAGCAGTTTAGAAGGCAGGGTGTGGGAGACCCAGTACTTC
TRBV9	few	TRBJ2-3	TRBD1	CASSDRDRGTDTQYF	TGTGCCAGCAGCGACCGGGACAGGGGAACAGATACGCAGTATTTT
TRBV2	NA	TRBJ2-4	NA	CASSEVRQGNIQYF	TGTGCCAGCAGTGAAGTACGCCAGGGAAACATTCAGTACTTC
TRBV7-9	NA	TRBJ2-1	TRBD1	CASSPGQGAVNEQFF	TGTGCCAGCAGCCCCGGACAGGGGGCGGTAAATGAGCAGTTCTTC
TRBV7-6	NA	TRBJ2-1	TRBD2	CASSRGLAGAYNEQFF	TGTGCCAGCAGCCGGGGACTAGCGGGAGCCTACAATGAGCAGTTCTTC
TRBV7-9	NA	TRBJ2-6	TRBD1	CASSPRDRAPNSGANVLTF	TGTGCCAGCAGCCCCCGGGACAGGGCCCCTAACTCTGGGGCCAACGTCCTGACTTTC
TRBV5-1	NA	TRBJ2-1	TRBD2	CASSWVAGGIDEQFF	TGCGCCAGCAGCTGGGTAGCGGGAGGCATCGATGAGCAGTTCTTC
TRBV29-1	NA	TRBJ2-3	TRBD2	CSVSRGGTSTDTQYF	TGCAGCGTCTCTCGGGGGGGGACTAGCACAGATACGCAGTATTTT
TRBV13	NA	TRBJ2-1	NA	CASSLGSRGLSYNEQFF	TGTGCCAGCAGCTTAGGATCTCGCGGTCTCTCCTACAATGAGCAGTTCTTC
TRBV11-3	NA	TRBJ1-6	TRBD1	CASSFTGTGFHNSPLHF	TGTGCCAGCAGCTTTACCGGGACAGGGTTTCATAATTCACCCCTCCACTTT